The clone carrying this T cell receptor beta chain was seen a single time. Its antigen is currently unknown. Researchers ran the PCR with 60 Vbeta and 13 Jbeta primers. Generated by immunoSEQ multiplex PCR, the TCRdb table keeps only in-frame clones and is missing some. The table shows over 130,000 clones, with approximately 79% occurring only once. The sample comes from a study of cytomegalovirus exposure and HLA in healthy donors. Study-level results: Reportedly, TCR beta sequences accurately predicted HLA-A and HLA-B alleles in most subjects.

Germline V gives CDR1 SEHNR, CDR2 FQNEAQ (reference sequence). The CDR3 is made up of 15 amino acids. Trimming at V came to 4 bases and at J to 2 bases, leaving 4 bases not matched to a gene. The origin of this receptor is a female donor in good health and CMV-seronegative. The chain is built from TRBV7-9 and TRBJ2-7, with 11 positions matching TRBD2. The sample comprised PBMCs. For the CDR3, the DNA is TGTGCCAGCAGCTCCGGGACTAGCGGTGCCTACGAGCAGTACTTC. It is translated as CASSSGTSGAYEQYF.